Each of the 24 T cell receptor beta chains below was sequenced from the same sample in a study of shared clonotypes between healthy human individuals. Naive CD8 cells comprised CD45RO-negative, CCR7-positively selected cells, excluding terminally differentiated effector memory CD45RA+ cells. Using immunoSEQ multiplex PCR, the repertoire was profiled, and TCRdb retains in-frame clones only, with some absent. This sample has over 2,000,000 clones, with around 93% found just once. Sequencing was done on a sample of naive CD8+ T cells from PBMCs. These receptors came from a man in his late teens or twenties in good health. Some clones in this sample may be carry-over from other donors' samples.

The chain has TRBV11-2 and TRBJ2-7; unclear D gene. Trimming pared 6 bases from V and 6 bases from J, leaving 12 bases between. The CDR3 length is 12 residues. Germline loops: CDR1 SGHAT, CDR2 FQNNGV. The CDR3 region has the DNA TGTGCCAGCAGTCTCTGGCTGGGCGAGCAGTACTTC. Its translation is CASSLWLGEQYF.

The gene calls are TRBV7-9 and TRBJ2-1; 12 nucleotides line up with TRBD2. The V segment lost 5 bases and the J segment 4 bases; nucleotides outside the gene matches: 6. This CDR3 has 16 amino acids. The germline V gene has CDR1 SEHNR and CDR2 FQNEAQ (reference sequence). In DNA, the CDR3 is TGTGCCAGCAGCACCCGACTAGCGGGGGTATACAATGAGCAGTTCTTC. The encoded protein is CASSTRLAGVYNEQFF.

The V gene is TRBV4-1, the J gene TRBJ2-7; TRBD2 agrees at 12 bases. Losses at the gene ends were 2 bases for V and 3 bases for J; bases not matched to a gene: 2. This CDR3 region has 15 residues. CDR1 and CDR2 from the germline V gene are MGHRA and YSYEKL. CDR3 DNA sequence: TGCGCCAGCAGCCAAACGACTAGCGGGGGCTACGAGCAGTACTTC. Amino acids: CASSQTTSGGYEQYF.

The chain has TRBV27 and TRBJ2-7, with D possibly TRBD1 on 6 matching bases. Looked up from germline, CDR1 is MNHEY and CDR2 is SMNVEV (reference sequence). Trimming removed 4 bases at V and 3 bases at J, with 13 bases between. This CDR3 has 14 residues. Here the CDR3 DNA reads TGTGCCAGCAGTTGGGGGCAGGCCGGCTACGAGCAGTACTTC. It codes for CASSWGQAGYEQYF.

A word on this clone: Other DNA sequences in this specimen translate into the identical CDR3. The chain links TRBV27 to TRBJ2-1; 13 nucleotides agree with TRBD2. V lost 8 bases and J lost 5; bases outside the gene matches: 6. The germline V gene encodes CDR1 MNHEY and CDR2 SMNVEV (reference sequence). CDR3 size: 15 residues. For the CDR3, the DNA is TGTGCCAGCGCACCCGGGACTAGCGGGAACAATGAGCAGTTCTTC. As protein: CASAPGTSGNNEQFF.

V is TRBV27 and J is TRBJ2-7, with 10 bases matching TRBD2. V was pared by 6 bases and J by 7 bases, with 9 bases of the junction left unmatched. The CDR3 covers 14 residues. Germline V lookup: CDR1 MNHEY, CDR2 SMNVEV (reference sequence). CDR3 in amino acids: CASSRAGGPGEQYF. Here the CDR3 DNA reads TGTGCCAGCAGCAGAGCGGGAGGGCCGGGGGAGCAGTACTTC.

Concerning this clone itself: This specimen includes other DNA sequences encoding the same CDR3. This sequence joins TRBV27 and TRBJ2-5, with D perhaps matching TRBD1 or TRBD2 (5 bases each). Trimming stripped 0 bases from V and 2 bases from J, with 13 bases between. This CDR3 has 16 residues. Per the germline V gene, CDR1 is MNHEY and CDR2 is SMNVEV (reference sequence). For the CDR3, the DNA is TGTGCCAGCAGTTTATCCCCCGGGACCGCACAAGAGACCCAGTACTTC. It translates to CASSLSPGTAQETQYF.

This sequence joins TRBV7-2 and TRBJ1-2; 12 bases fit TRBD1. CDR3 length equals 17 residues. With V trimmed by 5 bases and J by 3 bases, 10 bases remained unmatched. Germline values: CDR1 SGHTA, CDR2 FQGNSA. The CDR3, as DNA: TGTGCCAGCAGCCCCGACCCGGGACAGGGGGCGTACTATGGCTACACCTTC. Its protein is CASSPDPGQGAYYGYTF.

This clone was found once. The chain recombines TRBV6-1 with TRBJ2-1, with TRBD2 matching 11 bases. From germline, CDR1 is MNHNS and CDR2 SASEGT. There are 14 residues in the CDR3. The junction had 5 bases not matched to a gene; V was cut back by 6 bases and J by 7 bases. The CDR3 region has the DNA TGTGCCAGCAGACTAGCGGGAGTTTCAAATGAGCAGTTCTTC. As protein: CASRLAGVSNEQFF.

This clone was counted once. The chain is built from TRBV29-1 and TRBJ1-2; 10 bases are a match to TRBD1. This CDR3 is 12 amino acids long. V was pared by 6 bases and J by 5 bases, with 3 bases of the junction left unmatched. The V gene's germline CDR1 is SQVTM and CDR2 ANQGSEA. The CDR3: CSVPDRGYGYTF. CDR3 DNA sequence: TGCAGCGTCCCGGACAGGGGGTATGGCTACACCTTC.

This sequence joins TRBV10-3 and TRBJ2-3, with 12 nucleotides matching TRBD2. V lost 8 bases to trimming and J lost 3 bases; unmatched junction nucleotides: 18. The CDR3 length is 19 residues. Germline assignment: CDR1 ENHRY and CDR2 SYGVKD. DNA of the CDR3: TGTGCCATCGGATACAGGGTCACTAGCGGGAGGCCCGCAACAGATACGCAGTATTTT. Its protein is CAIGYRVTSGRPATDTQYF.

For the CDR3, the DNA is TGTGCCAGCAGCTTTGGGGGCGGGCACGAGCAGTACTTC. Translation gives CASSFGGGHEQYF. The rearrangement links TRBV7-3 to TRBJ2-7; possibly TRBD1 for D (6 bases). Germline V gene data show CDR1 as SGHTA and CDR2 as FQGTGA. The germline V and J ends were trimmed by 3 bases and 5 bases, with 11 bases remaining between them. The CDR3 is 13 amino acids.

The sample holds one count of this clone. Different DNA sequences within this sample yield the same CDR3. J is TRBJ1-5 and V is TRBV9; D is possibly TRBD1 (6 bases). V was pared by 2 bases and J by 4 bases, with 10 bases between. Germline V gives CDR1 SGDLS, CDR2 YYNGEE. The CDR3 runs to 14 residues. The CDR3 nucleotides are TGTGCCAGCAGCGTTACAGGGAGTAATCAGCCCCAGCATTTT. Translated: CASSVTGSNQPQHF.

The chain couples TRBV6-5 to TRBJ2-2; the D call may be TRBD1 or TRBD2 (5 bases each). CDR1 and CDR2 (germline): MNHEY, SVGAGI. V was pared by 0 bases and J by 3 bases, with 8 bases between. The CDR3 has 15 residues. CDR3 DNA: TGTGCCAGCAGTTACTCGTTGGGGGACACCGGGGAGCTGTTTTTT. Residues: CASSYSLGDTGELFF.

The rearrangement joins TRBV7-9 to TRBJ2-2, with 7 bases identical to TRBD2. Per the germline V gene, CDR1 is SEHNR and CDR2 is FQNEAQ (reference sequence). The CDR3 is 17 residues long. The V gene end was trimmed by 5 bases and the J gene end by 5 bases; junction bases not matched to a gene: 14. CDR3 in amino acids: CASSLSPRGGRTGELFF. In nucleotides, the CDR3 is TGTGCCAGCAGCCTTTCACCTAGGGGAGGGAGGACCGGGGAGCTGTTTTTT.

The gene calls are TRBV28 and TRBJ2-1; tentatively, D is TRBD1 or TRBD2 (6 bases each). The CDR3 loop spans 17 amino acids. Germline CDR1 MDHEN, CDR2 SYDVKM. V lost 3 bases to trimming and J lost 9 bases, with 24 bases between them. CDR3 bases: TGTGCCAGCAGTTTGTCGGGGGCTGTCACAATGATACGTGAGCAGTTCTTC. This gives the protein CASSLSGAVTMIREQFF.

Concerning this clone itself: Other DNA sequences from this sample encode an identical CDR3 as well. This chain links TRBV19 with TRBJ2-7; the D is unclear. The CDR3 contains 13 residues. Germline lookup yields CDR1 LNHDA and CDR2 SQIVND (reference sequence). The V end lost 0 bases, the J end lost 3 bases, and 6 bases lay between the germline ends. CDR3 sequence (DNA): TGTGCCAGTAGTATAGACCGCGGCTACGAGCAGTACTTC. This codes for CASSIDRGYEQYF. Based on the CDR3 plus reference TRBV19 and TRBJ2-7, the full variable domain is DGGITQSPKYLFRKEGQNVTLSCEQNLNHDAMYWYRQDPGQGLRLIYYSQIVNDFQKGDIAEGYSVSREKKESFPLTVTSAQKNPTAFYLCASSIDRGYEQYFGPGTRLTVT.

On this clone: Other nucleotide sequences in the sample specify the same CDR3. The CDR3 spells CASSLLAGAGEQYF. Written as DNA, the CDR3 is TGTGCCAGCAGTTTATTGGCGGGAGCGGGTGAGCAGTACTTC. J is TRBJ2-7 and V is TRBV27, with TRBD2 matching 7 bases. The CDR3 extends over 14 amino acids. The germline V gene has CDR1 MNHEY and CDR2 SMNVEV (reference sequence). V shed 1 base, J shed 7 bases, and the junction held 7 bases outside the gene matches.

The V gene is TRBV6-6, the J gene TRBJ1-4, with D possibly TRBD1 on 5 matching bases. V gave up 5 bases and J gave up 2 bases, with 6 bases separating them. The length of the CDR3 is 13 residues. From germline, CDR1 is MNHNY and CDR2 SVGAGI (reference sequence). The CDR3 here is CASSQGTNEKLFF. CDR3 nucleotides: TGTGCCAGCAGTCAGGGTACTAATGAAAAACTGTTTTTT.

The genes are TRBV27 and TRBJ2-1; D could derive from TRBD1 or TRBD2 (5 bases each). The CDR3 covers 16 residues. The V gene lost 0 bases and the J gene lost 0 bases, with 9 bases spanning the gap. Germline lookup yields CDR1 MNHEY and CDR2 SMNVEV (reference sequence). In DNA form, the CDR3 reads TGTGCCAGCAGTTTATCGGGACGTCACTCCTACAATGAGCAGTTCTTC. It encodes CASSLSGRHSYNEQFF.

Written as DNA, the CDR3 is TGTGCCAGTAGTTGGGGGGGACGGAGTGAAGCTTTCTTT. This gives the protein CASSWGGRSEAFF. This chain links TRBV19 with TRBJ1-1, with D maybe TRBD1 (5 bases). V lost 5 bases, J lost 7 bases, and 14 bases lay in between. CDR3 length equals 13 residues. CDR1 and CDR2 (germline): LNHDA, SQIVND (reference sequence).

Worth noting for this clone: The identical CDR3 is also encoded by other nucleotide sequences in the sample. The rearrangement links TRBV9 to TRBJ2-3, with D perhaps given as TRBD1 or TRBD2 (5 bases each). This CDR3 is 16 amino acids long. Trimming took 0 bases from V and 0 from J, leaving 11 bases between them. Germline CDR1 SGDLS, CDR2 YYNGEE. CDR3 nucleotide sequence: TGTGCCAGCAGCGTAGGTGGGGGAACTAGCACAGATACGCAGTATTTT. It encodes CASSVGGGTSTDTQYF.

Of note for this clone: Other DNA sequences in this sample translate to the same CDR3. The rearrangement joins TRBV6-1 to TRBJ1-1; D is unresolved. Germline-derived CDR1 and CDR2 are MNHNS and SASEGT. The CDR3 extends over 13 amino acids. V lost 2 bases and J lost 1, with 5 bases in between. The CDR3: CASSEYRNTEAFF. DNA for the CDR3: TGTGCCAGCAGTGAATACAGGAACACTGAAGCTTTCTTT.

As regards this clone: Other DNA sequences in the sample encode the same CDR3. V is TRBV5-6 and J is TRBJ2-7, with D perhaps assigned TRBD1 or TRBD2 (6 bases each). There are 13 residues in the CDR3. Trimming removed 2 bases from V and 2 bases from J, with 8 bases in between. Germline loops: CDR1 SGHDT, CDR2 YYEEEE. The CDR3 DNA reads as TGTGCCAGCAGCTTCGGGGGCCCCTACGAGCAGTACTTC. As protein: CASSFGGPYEQYF.